This TCR beta chain was documented in a study of human T cells and chemical hapten exposure. Study details: An approximately 2 cm by approximately 2 cm inner upper arm patch received 2% DPC for sensitization. Affected patients, primarily female, had alopecia areata, totalis or universalis.

Time point specified: pre-sensitization, week 0. The treatment is: therapeutic diphenylcyclopropenone sensitization with weekly scalp DPC. MiXCR, run by TCRdb on the RACE reads, gives a single entry per CDR3 protein. The data hold about 110,000 distinct CDR3 sequences, with 10% to 15% observed a single time. Study-wide points: Unchanged with DPC sensitization were TCRs above 1 in 1000 frequency.

In germline, CDR1 is SQVTM, CDR2 ANQGSEA. With 4 bases removed from V and 4 bases from J, the gap between germline ends came to 14 bases. There are 14 residues in the CDR3. Concerning this clonotype itself: Its antigen is still unknown.

Specimen: whole blood, collected in connection with sensitization to the hapten diphenylcyclopropenone (DPC). The chain has TRBV29-1 and TRBJ2-1, with D uncertain. This receptor was identified in a woman between 50 and 59 years old with alopecia areata. Some clones in this sample may be carry-over from other donors' samples. This CDR3 is CSVVRVPFYNEQFF. The CDR3 nucleotides are TGCAGCGTTGTTCGTGTCCCTTTTTACAATGAGCAGTTCTTC.